The 29 T cell receptor beta chains below were found in one sample sequenced in a study of T cell responses to AZD1222 COVID-19 vaccine. Repertoires were generated with immunoSEQ multiplex PCR, while TCRdb's copy carries only in-frame clones and drops some. The profile covers some 130,000 clones, with approximately 90% appearing a single time and 2.5% to 3.5% taken by the ten largest. The sample in question was peripheral blood, obtained on day 0 of AZD1222 vaccination. These receptors all come from an adult in good health.

J is TRBJ1-2 and V is TRBV7-2; D is ambiguous. The CDR3 is 12 amino acids. V shed 2 bases and J shed 8 bases, with 9 bases lying between them. Per germline, CDR1 SGHTA and CDR2 FQGNSA. DNA of the CDR3: TGTGCCAGCAGCTTAATAGGCGGGGGCTACACCTTC. This gives the protein CASSLIGGGYTF.

V and J are TRBV7-2 and TRBJ2-1, with 8 positions matching TRBD2. The trim removed 5 bases at V and 6 bases at J, leaving 9 bases unmatched. Germline-derived CDR1 and CDR2 are SGHTA and FQGNSA. The CDR3 loop spans 15 amino acids. The CDR3 DNA is TGTGCCAGCAGCCAAGGGGCGGGGGGTAGCAATGAGCAGTTCTTC. It yields the protein CASSQGAGGSNEQFF.

The chain links TRBV3-1 (or the pseudogene TRBV3-2) to TRBJ1-3; D may be TRBD1 (6 bases). The CDR3 extends over 14 amino acids. Germline V lookup: CDR1 LGHDT, CDR2 YNNKEL (reference sequence). With 1 base removed from V and 4 bases from J, the gap between germline ends came to 8 bases. The CDR3 protein is CASSQAQGGNTIYF. The CDR3, as DNA: TGTGCCAGCAGCCAAGCACAGGGAGGAAACACCATATATTTT.

This clone was observed once. The chain links TRBV2 to TRBJ1-2; 9 bases are a match to TRBD1. The V gene's germline CDR1 is SNHLY and CDR2 FYNNEI. J was trimmed by 8 bases and V by 7 bases; bases with no gene match: 5. CDR3 length: 12 residues. The CDR3 reads CASIGTGSGYTF. The CDR3 DNA follows: TGTGCCAGCATCGGGACAGGGAGCGGCTACACCTTC. The full variable domain, with the rest looked up from reference TRBV2 and TRBJ1-2, is EPEVTQTPSHQVTQMGQEVILRCVPISNHLYFYWYRQILGQKVEFLVSFYNNEISEKSEIFDDQFSVERPDGSNFTLKIRSTKLEDSAMYFCASIGTGSGYTFGSGTRLTVV.

V and J are TRBV28 and TRBJ2-7; no reliable D call. Trimming removed 0 bases at V and 6 bases at J, with 6 bases between. This CDR3 is 12 amino acids long. Germline CDR1 reads MDHEN; CDR2 reads SYDVKM. CDR3 sequence reads: CASSLWAREQYF. Written as DNA, the CDR3 is TGTGCCAGCAGTTTATGGGCTCGCGAGCAGTACTTC.

The chain joins TRBV9 to TRBJ2-1; 11 nucleotides match TRBD2. This CDR3 spans 18 amino acids. The trim removed 3 bases at V and 4 bases at J, leaving 12 bases unmatched. Germline-derived CDR1 and CDR2 are SGDLS and YYNGEE. The chain's CDR3 is CASSEPYTSGSTYNEQFF. The CDR3 DNA reads as TGTGCCAGCAGCGAGCCCTACACTAGCGGGAGTACGTACAATGAGCAGTTCTTC.

The J gene is TRBJ1-6, the V gene TRBV28, with 12 bases lining up with TRBD1. J lost 14 bases, V lost 10 bases, and 9 bases had no gene match. The CDR3 runs 13 residues. Germline V gene lookup returns CDR1 MDHEN and CDR2 SYDVKM. This chain's CDR3 is CATQRGQGASLHF. CDR3 nucleotide sequence: TGTGCCACCCAGCGGGGACAGGGGGCTTCCCTCCACTTT.

The chain has TRBV7-3 and TRBJ2-3; possible D gene TRBD2, 5 bases. From germline, CDR1 is SGHTA and CDR2 FQGTGA. The CDR3 consists of 14 residues. Trimming left V 5 bases short and J 0 bases short, with 9 bases between. CDR3 loop: CASSVTGSTDTQYF. In DNA, the CDR3 is TGTGCCAGCAGCGTGACGGGGAGCACAGATACGCAGTATTTT.

This clone was recorded only once. This rearrangement joins TRBV6-5 to TRBJ1-2; D possibly corresponds to TRBD1 (6 bases). The ends were cut back, 7 bases at V and 5 bases at J, with 11 bases in the middle. Germline V gene lookup returns CDR1 MNHEY and CDR2 SVGAGI. The CDR3 totals 12 residues. CDR3 DNA: TGTGCCAGCATAGGGGGGCCTTATGGCTACACCTTC. Protein: CASIGGPYGYTF.

The genes are TRBV18 and TRBJ2-7; maybe TRBD1 (5 bases). The ends were cut back, 3 bases at V and 4 bases at J, with 16 bases in the middle. The V gene's germline CDR1 is KGHSH and CDR2 LQKENI. The CDR3 has 15 amino acids. The CDR3 sequence: CASSPPGGAVYEQYF. Here the CDR3 DNA reads TGTGCCAGCTCACCCCCAGGTGGGGCGGTTTACGAGCAGTACTTC.

This sequence joins TRBV30 and TRBJ1-5; no reliable D call. Germline CDR1 reads GTSNPN; CDR2 reads SVGIG (reference sequence). The CDR3 spans 13 residues. Between the trimmed V and J ends, which lost 2 bases and 7 bases, there was a span of 12 bases. CDR3 DNA sequence: TGTGCCTGGAGTAGTACGGGTGGACAGCCCCAGCATTTT. This translates into CAWSSTGGQPQHF.

This chain links TRBV9 with TRBJ2-2; D may be TRBD1 (6 bases). Germline assignment: CDR1 SGDLS and CDR2 YYNGEE. The length of the CDR3 is 14 residues. V was shortened by 4 bases and J by 6 bases, with 13 bases between the two germline ends. The CDR3 reads CASSIRGGAGELFF. CDR3 DNA sequence: TGTGCCAGCAGCATCAGGGGTGGGGCCGGGGAGCTGTTTTTT. Drawing the rest from reference TRBV9 and TRBJ2-2, the complete variable domain is DSGVTQTPKHLITATGQRVTLRCSPRSGDLSVYWYQQSLDQGLQFLIQYYNGEERAKGNILERFSAQQFPDLHSELNLSSLELGDSALYFCASSIRGGAGELFFGEGSRLTVL.

The V gene is TRBV28, the J gene TRBJ1-2, with a possible D match to TRBD1 (5 bases). The CDR3 has 13 amino acids. Germline lookup yields CDR1 MDHEN and CDR2 SYDVKM. The V gene lost 10 bases and the J gene lost 3 bases, with 15 bases spanning the gap. The CDR3 bases are TGTGCCACCCGAGTCGGGACGGACTATGGCTACACCTTC. Residues: CATRVGTDYGYTF.

This clone was detected only once. The germline gene is not matched at one end of the junction; a read error may be the cause. The rearrangement uses TRBV4-1 and TRBJ1-5; 7 bases fit TRBD1. CDR1 is MGHRA, CDR2 YSYEKL, per germline. The CDR3 contains 16 residues. In DNA form, the CDR3 reads TGCGCCCGCAGCCAGGGGGGGGGCTCGAGCAATCAGCCCCAGCATTTT. It encodes CARSQGGGSSNQPQHF.

The chain joins TRBV2 to TRBJ2-2, with a weak D call TRBD2 (5 bases). In germline, CDR1 is SNHLY, CDR2 FYNNEI. This CDR3 region has 14 residues. Trimming pared 8 bases from V and 7 bases from J, leaving 17 bases between. CDR3 region: CASGEFAYGGELFF. CDR3 nucleotide sequence: TGTGCCAGCGGGGAGTTTGCTTATGGCGGGGAGCTGTTTTTT.

V gene TRBV7-9 combines with J gene TRBJ2-5; a weak D match, TRBD2 (5 bases). The CDR3 sequence is 16 residues long. V was shortened by 1 base and J by 0 bases, with 12 bases between the two germline ends. Germline CDR1 reads SEHNR; CDR2 reads FQNEAQ (reference sequence). This CDR3 is CASSLGRGSHQETQYF. In DNA form, the CDR3 reads TGTGCCAGCAGCTTAGGTCGGGGATCGCACCAAGAGACCCAGTACTTC.

The chain uses TRBV9 and TRBJ1-2; a possible D gene is TRBD1 (5 bases). The germline gives CDR1 SGDLS, CDR2 YYNGEE. Trimming left V 1 base short and J 8 bases short, with 9 bases between. The CDR3 consists of 12 residues. CDR3 residues: CASSVMGGGYTF. CDR3 sequence (DNA): TGTGCCAGCAGCGTAATGGGGGGAGGCTACACCTTC.

The chain carries TRBV30 and TRBJ2-2; the D gene is possibly TRBD1 (6 bases). V gave up 3 bases and J gave up 3 bases, with 11 bases separating them. The V gene's germline CDR1 is GTSNPN and CDR2 SVGIG (reference sequence). The CDR3 sequence is 14 residues long. This chain's CDR3 is CAWRGAGDTGELFF. The DNA of the CDR3 is TGTGCCTGGAGGGGGGCAGGGGACACCGGGGAGCTGTTTTTT.

The count of this clone is one. The chain has TRBV6-5 and TRBJ2-5; TRBD1 matches 10 bases. Germline V lookup: CDR1 MNHEY, CDR2 SVGAGI. This CDR3 region has 14 residues. After removal of 5 bases from V and 3 bases from J, the junction contained 3 bases not matched to a gene. In DNA, the CDR3 is TGTGCCAGCAGTCCCGGGACAGGGGAAGAGACCCAGTACTTC. This encodes CASSPGTGEETQYF.

DNA of the CDR3: TGTGCCAGCAGCTTAGTAGGGGCAGGTAACTACGAGCAGTACTTC. This codes for CASSLVGAGNYEQYF. This rearrangement joins TRBV7-2 to TRBJ2-7, with a weak D call TRBD1 (5 bases). With 1 base removed from V and 3 bases from J, the gap between germline ends came to 13 bases. The germline gives CDR1 SGHTA, CDR2 FQGNSA. The CDR3 covers 15 residues.

The table lists this clone with a count of one. DNA of the CDR3: TGTGCCAGCAGCCCGGGACTAGCCGGCACCGGGGAGCTGTTTTTT. This gives the protein CASSPGLAGTGELFF. The gene calls are TRBV7-2 and TRBJ2-2; 9 nucleotides agree with TRBD2. Germline V gene lookup returns CDR1 SGHTA and CDR2 FQGNSA. Trimming cost V 5 bases and J 4 bases; bases outside gene matches: 5. The CDR3 consists of 15 residues.

This chain joins TRBV19 and TRBJ2-5, with D perhaps given as TRBD1 or TRBD2 (5 bases each). V was clipped by 6 bases and J by 5 bases, with 16 bases between them. The CDR3 is 14 residues long. In germline, CDR1 is LNHDA, CDR2 SQIVND (reference sequence). The CDR3 spells CASSPGIAGETQYF. DNA of the CDR3: TGTGCCAGTAGCCCCGGGATAGCAGGGGAGACCCAGTACTTC.

This sequence joins TRBV2 and TRBJ1-1, with D hard to call. V was shortened by 2 bases and J by 0 bases, with 10 bases between the two germline ends. The CDR3 covers 15 residues. Germline values: CDR1 SNHLY, CDR2 FYNNEI. This CDR3 is CASSELRTLNTEAFF. CDR3 bases: TGTGCCAGCAGTGAATTAAGAACCCTGAACACTGAAGCTTTCTTT.

The chain links TRBV4-1 to TRBJ2-7; no clear D. With 1 base removed from V and 0 bases from J, the gap between germline ends came to 13 bases. The V gene's germline CDR1 is MGHRA and CDR2 YSYEKL. The CDR3 extends over 16 amino acids. The CDR3: CASSQVVLHLSYEQYF. The CDR3 DNA reads as TGCGCCAGCAGCCAAGTGGTATTACATCTCTCCTACGAGCAGTACTTC.

The rearrangement joins TRBV18 to TRBJ2-7, with D perhaps TRBD2 (6 bases). The V gene lost 1 base and the J gene lost 2 bases, with 9 bases spanning the gap. The CDR3 covers 14 residues. The V gene's germline CDR1 is KGHSH and CDR2 LQKENI. For the CDR3, the DNA is TGTGCCAGCTCACCACTGGAGGGCACCTACGAGCAGTACTTC. Its protein product is CASSPLEGTYEQYF.

The rearrangement uses TRBV3-1 (or the pseudogene TRBV3-2) and TRBJ1-5; TRBD1 is a possible D gene (5 bases). The germline gives CDR1 LGHDT, CDR2 YNNKEL (reference sequence). The V end lost 4 bases, the J end lost 7 bases, and 14 bases lay between the germline ends. The CDR3 spans 14 residues. In DNA, the CDR3 is TGTGCCAGCAGCCCCCAGGGAGGCGGGCAGCCCCAGCATTTT. This gives the protein CASSPQGGGQPQHF.

In DNA form, the CDR3 reads TGTGCCAGTAGTATAGGAGAGGGGACCTACGAGCAGTACTTC. It encodes CASSIGEGTYEQYF. J is TRBJ2-7 and V is TRBV19; D possibly matches TRBD1 or TRBD2 (5 bases each). The germline gives CDR1 LNHDA, CDR2 SQIVND (reference sequence). Trimming cost V 1 base and J 2 bases, with 9 bases left between them. The CDR3 length is 14 residues. Complete variable domain (other parts from reference TRBV19 and TRBJ2-7): DGGITQSPKYLFRKEGQNVTLSCEQNLNHDAMYWYRQDPGQGLRLIYYSQIVNDFQKGDIAEGYSVSREKKESFPLTVTSAQKNPTAFYLCASSIGEGTYEQYFGPGTRLTVT.

The rearrangement joins TRBV6-2 or TRBV6-3 to TRBJ1-6; tentatively, D is TRBD1 (5 bases). V gave up 7 bases and J gave up 10 bases, with 20 bases separating them. The CDR3 is made up of 15 amino acids. The germline CDR1 and CDR2 sequences are MNHEY and SVGEGT. The CDR3 sequence is CASTPIPGLRSPLHF. In DNA, the CDR3 is TGTGCCAGCACCCCCATCCCAGGGCTTCGATCACCCCTCCACTTT.

The rearrangement links TRBV7-9 to TRBJ2-7, with TRBD2 identical over 7 bases. J lost 3 bases, V lost 4 bases, and 18 bases had no gene match. Germline CDR1 is SEHNR and CDR2 is FQNEAQ (reference sequence). The CDR3 loop spans 18 amino acids. CDR3 region: CASSSGLGSSGDRYEQYF. In nucleotides, the CDR3 is TGTGCCAGCAGCTCAGGTTTAGGGTCTAGCGGAGACCGCTACGAGCAGTACTTC.